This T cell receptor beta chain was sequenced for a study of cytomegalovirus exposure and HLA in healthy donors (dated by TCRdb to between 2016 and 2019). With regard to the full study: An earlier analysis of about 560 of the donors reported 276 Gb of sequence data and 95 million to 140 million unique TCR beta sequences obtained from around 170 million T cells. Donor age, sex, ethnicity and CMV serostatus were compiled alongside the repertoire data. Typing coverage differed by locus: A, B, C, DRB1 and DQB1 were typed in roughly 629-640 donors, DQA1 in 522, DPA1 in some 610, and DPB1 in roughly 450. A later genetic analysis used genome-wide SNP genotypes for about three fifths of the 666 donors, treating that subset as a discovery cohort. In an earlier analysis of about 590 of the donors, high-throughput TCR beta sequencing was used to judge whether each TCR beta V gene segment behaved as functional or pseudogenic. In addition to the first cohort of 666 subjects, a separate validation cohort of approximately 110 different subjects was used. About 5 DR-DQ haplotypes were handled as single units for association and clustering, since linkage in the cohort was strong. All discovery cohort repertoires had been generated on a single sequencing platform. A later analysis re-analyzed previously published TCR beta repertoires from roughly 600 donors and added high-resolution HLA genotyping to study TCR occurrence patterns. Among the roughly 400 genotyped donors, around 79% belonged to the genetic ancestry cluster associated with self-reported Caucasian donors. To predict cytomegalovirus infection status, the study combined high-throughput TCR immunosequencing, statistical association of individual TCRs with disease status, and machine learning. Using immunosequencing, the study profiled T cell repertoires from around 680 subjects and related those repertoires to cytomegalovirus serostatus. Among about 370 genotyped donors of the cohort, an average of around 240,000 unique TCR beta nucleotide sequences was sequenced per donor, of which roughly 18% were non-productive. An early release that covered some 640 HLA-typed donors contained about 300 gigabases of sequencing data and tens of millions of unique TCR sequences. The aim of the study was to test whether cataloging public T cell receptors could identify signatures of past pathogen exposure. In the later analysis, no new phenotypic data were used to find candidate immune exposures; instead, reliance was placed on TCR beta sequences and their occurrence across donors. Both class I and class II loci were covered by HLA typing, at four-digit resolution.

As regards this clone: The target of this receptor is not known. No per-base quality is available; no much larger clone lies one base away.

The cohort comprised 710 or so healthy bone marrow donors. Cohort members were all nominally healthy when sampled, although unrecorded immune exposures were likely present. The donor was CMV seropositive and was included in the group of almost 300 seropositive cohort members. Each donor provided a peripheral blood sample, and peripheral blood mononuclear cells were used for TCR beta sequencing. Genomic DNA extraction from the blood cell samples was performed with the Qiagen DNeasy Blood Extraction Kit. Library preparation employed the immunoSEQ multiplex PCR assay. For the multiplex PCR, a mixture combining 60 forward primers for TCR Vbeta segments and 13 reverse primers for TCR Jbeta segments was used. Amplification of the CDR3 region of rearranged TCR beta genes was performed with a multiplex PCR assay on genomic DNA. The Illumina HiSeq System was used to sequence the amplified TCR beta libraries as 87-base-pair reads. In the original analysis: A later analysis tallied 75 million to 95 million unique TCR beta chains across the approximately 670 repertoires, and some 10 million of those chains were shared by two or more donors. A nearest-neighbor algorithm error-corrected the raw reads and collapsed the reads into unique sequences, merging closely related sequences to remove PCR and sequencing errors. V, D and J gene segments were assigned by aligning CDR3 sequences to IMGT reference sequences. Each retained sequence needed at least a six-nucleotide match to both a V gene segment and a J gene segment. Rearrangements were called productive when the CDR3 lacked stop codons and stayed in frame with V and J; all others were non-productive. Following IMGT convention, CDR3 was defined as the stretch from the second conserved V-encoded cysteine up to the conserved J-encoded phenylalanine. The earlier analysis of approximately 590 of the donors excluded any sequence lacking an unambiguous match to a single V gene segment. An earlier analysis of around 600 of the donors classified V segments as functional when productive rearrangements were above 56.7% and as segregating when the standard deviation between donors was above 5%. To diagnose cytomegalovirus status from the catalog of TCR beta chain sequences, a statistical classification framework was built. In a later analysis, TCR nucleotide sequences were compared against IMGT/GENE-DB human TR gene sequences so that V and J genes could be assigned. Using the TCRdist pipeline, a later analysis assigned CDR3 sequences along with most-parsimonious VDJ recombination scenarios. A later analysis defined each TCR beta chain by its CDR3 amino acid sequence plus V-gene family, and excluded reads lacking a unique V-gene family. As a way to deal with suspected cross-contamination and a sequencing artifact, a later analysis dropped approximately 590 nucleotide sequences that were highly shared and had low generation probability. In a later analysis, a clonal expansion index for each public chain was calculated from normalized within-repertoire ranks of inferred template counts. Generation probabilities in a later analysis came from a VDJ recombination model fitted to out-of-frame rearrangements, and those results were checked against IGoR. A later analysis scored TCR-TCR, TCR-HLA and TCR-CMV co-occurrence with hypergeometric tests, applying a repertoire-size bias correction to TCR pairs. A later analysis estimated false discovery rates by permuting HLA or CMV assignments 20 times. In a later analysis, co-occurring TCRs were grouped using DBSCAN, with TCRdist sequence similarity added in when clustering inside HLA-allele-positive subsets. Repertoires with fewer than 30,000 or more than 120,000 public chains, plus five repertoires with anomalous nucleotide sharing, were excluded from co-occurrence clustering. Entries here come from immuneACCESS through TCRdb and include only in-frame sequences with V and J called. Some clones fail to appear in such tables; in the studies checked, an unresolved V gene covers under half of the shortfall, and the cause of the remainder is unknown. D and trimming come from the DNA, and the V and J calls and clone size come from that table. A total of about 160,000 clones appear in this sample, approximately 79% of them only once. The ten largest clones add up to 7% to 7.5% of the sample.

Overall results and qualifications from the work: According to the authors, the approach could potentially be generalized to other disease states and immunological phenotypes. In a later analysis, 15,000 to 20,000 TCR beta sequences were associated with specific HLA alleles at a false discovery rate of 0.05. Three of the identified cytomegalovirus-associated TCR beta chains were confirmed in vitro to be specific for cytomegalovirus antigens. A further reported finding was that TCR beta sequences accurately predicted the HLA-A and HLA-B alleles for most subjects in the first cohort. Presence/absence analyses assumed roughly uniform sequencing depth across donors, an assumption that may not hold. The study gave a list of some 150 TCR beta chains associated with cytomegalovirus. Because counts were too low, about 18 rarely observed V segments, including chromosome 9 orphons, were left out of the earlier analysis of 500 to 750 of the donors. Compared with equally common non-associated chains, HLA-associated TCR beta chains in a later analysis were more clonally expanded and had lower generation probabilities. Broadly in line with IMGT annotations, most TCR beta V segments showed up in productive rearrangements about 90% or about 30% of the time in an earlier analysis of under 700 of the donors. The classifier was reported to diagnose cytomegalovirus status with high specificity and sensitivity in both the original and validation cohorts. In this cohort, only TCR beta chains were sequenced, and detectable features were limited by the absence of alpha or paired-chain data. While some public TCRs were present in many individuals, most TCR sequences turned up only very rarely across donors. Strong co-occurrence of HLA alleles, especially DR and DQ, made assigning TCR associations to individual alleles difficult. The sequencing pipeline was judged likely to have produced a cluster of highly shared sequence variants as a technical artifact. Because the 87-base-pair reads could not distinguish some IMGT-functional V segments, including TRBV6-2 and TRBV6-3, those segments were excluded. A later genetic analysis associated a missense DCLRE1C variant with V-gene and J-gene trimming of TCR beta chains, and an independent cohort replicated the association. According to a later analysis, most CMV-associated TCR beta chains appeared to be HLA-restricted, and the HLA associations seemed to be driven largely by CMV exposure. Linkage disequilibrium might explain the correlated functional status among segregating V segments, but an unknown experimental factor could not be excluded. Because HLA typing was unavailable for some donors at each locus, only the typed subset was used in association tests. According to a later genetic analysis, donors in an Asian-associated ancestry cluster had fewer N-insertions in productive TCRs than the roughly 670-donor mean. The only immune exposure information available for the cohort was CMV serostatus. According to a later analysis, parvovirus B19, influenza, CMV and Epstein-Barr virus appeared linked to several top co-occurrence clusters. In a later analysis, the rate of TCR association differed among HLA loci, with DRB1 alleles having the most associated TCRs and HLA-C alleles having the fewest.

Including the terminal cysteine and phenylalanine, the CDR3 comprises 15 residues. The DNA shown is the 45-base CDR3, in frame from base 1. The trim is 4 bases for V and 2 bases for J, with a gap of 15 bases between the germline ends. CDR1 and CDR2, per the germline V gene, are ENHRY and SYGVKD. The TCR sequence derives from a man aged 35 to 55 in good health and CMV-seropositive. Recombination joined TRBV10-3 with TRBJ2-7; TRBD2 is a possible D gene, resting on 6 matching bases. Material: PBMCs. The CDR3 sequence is CAISVGGVEPYEQYF. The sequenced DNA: TGTGCCATCAGTGTCGGAGGGGTTGAACCCTACGAGCAGTACTTC.